A selection of T cell receptor beta chains follows, all from one sample in a study of OX40 agonist ivuxolimab in advanced cancers. Repertoires were generated with immunoSEQ multiplex PCR, while TCRdb's copy carries only in-frame clones and drops some. The repertoire holds around 70,000 clones, with roughly 90% as singletons. Material: CD4+ or CD8+ T cells sorted from blood, obtained in a trial of the OX40 agonist ivuxolimab. The receptors originated from an adult with an advanced solid tumor such as melanoma, head and neck, liver or kidney cancer. The CDR3 runs from the conserved cysteine through the conserved F or W. The D gene is left open where the match is weak. Not every row has a clone size; where given, it reads once, few, many or a size class.

cdr3_length	d_call	clone_size	v_call	j_call	cdr3_aa	cdr3_nt
14	-	-	TRBV9	TRBJ1-1	CASSGGVWGTEAFF	TGTGCCAGCAGCGGAGGGGTCTGGGGCACTGAAGCTTTCTTT
17	TRBD2	-	TRBV7-2	TRBJ2-4	CASSTSLGGMTKNIQYF	TGTGCCAGCAGCACCTCGCTGGGGGGGATGACCAAAAACATTCAGTACTTC
12	-	-	TRBV19	TRBJ2-1	CASEGQPNEQFF	TGTGCCAGTGAAGGACAACCCAATGAGCAGTTCTTC
15	-	-	TRBV28	TRBJ2-3	CASSPPTVSTDTQYF	TGTGCCAGCAGTCCCCCGACAGTTAGCACAGATACGCAGTATTTT
18	-	-	TRBV4-2	TRBJ1-5	CASSQDLGVGYSNQPQHF	TGTGCCAGCAGCCAAGATCTCGGGGTAGGCTACAGCAATCAGCCCCAGCATTTT
15	-	-	TRBV5-1	TRBJ1-6	CASSLLGKGVSPLHF	TGCGCCAGCAGCTTGTTAGGGAAAGGGGTTTCACCCCTCCACTTT
13	-	-	TRBV11-2	TRBJ1-6	CASSKSQPGLLHF	TGTGCCAGCAGCAAAAGCCAGCCCGGACTCCTCCACTTT
14	-	-	TRBV2	TRBJ1-4	CASSEETTNEKLFF	TGTGCCAGCAGTGAAGAAACAACTAATGAAAAACTGTTTTTT
14	TRBD1	medium-sized	TRBV15	TRBJ1-6	CASTSGQGNSPLHF	TGTGCCTCGACCTCGGGACAGGGGAATTCACCCCTCCACTTT
18	TRBD2	-	TRBV4-1	TRBJ2-1	CASSQGLAGGPRIGEQFF	TGCGCCAGCAGCCAGGGACTAGCGGGAGGGCCTCGAATTGGTGAGCAGTTCTTC
15	-	-	TRBV5-1	TRBJ1-2	CASSLQGQGGNGYTF	TGCGCCAGCAGCTTGCAGGGGCAGGGTGGGAATGGCTACACCTTC
13	-	-	TRBV7-6	TRBJ1-2	CASSRQAGDGYTF	TGTGCCAGCAGCCGACAGGCAGGGGATGGCTACACCTTC
14	-	-	TRBV27	TRBJ2-1	CASSLSQGKGEQFF	TGTGCCAGCAGTTTATCGCAGGGGAAGGGTGAGCAGTTCTTC
17	-	once	TRBV11-2	TRBJ2-7	CASSLGSSGGLFAEQYF	TGTGCCAGCAGCTTAGGGTCGTCCGGGGGCCTCTTTGCCGAGCAGTACTTC
15	TRBD1	-	TRBV18	TRBJ2-2	CASSPGQGGTGELFF	TGTGCCAGCTCACCCGGACAGGGTGGCACCGGGGAGCTGTTTTTT
15	TRBD1	-	TRBV6-5	TRBJ1-1	CASSPRTGLRAEAFF	TGTGCCAGCAGTCCCCGGACAGGGCTGCGCGCTGAAGCTTTCTTT
15	TRBD2	-	TRBV6-5	TRBJ2-7	CASTLGGNGWYEQYF	TGTGCCAGCACTCTGGGGGGGAATGGCTGGTACGAGCAGTACTTC
13	-	-	TRBV7-2	TRBJ1-5	CASSLSANQPQHF	TGTGCCAGCAGCCTTTCAGCGAATCAGCCCCAGCATTTT
13	-	-	TRBV10-3	TRBJ1-3	CAISDSSGNTIYF	TGTGCCATCAGTGACAGCTCTGGAAACACCATATATTTT
14	-	-	TRBV18	TRBJ1-1	CASSPLSGPLEAFF	TGTGCCAGCTCACCACTCTCTGGACCCCTCGAAGCTTTCTTT
15	TRBD1	-	TRBV29-1	TRBJ1-5	CSVAQGGDFNQPQHF	TGCAGCGTCGCCCAGGGGGGCGATTTTAATCAGCCCCAGCATTTT
14	TRBD2	-	TRBV11-2	TRBJ2-7	CASSRLTSAYEQYF	TGTGCCAGCAGCAGACTTACTAGCGCCTACGAGCAGTACTTC
14	-	-	TRBV5-6	TRBJ1-1	CASSLGQSNTEAFF	TGTGCCAGCAGCTTGGGACAGTCGAACACTGAAGCTTTCTTT
16	-	-	TRBV7-9	TRBJ2-1	CASSLPWVTSYNEQFF	TGTGCCAGCAGCTTGCCGTGGGTTACATCCTACAATGAGCAGTTCTTC
14	-	-	TRBV25-1	TRBJ1-2	CASSPGGWSYGYTF	TGTGCCAGCAGCCCGGGGGGGTGGAGCTATGGCTACACCTTC
15	-	-	TRBV28	TRBJ1-1	CASVNTQGKNTEAFF	TGTGCCAGCGTCAATACACAGGGAAAGAACACTGAAGCTTTCTTT
15	-	-	TRBV28	TRBJ1-3	CASSQLTGSGNTIYF	TGTGCCAGCAGCCAGCTTACAGGGTCTGGAAACACCATATATTTT
18	-	-	TRBV28	TRBJ2-6	CASSLREGRGAGANVLTF	TGTGCCAGCAGCTTACGTGAAGGGAGAGGAGCCGGGGCCAACGTCCTGACTTTC
13	TRBD1	-	TRBV5-6	TRBJ1-2	CASSQRGLGGYTF	TGTGCCAGCAGCCAAAGGGGGCTGGGTGGCTACACCTTC
17	TRBD1	-	TRBV7-3	TRBJ1-2	CASSSPLMTGTGRGYTF	TGTGCCAGCAGCTCCCCGCTGATGACAGGGACGGGCCGAGGCTACACCTTC
13	-	once	TRBV6-1	TRBJ2-7	CASSRLEGNEQYF	TGTGCCAGCAGTCGACTAGAGGGCAACGAGCAGTACTTC
16	-	-	TRBV7-6	TRBJ2-7	CASSLVQNGLTYEQYF	TGTGCCAGCAGTTTAGTCCAGAATGGGCTCACCTACGAGCAGTACTTC
13	-	-	TRBV5-1	TRBJ2-2	CASSLHYTGELFF	TGCGCCAGCAGCTTACATTACACCGGGGAGCTGTTTTTT
14	-	-	TRBV6-1	TRBJ2-3	CASSSPDPPFTQYF	TGTGCCAGCAGTAGTCCTGATCCCCCGTTTACGCAGTATTTT
14	-	-	TRBV7-2	TRBJ1-5	CASSLGYSNQPQHF	TGTGCCAGCAGCTTAGGGTATAGCAATCAGCCCCAGCATTTT
16	TRBD1	-	TRBV11-2	TRBJ1-2	CASSLVGTAGRRGYTF	TGTGCCAGCAGCTTAGTCGGGACAGCCGGGAGGAGGGGCTACACCTTC
15	TRBD1	-	TRBV4-1	TRBJ2-2	CASSYDRGNTGELFF	TGCGCCAGCAGCTACGACAGGGGTAACACCGGGGAGCTGTTTTTT
14	-	-	TRBV6-1	TRBJ1-2	CASSEEQGYYGYTF	TGTGCCAGCAGTGAAGAACAGGGATACTATGGCTACACCTTC
15	-	-	TRBV19	TRBJ2-7	CASSMKQIPSYEQYF	TGTGCCAGTAGTATGAAACAGATCCCTTCCTACGAGCAGTACTTC
13	-	-	TRBV28	TRBJ1-1	CASSVDRNTEAFF	TGTGCCAGCAGTGTCGACAGGAACACTGAAGCTTTCTTT
12	-	few	TRBV11-2	TRBJ1-1	CASSLGRPEAFF	TGTGCCAGCAGCTTAGGTCGACCCGAAGCTTTCTTT